These 10 T cell receptor beta chains were all obtained from the same sample, sequenced in a study of blood T cells in healthy people across ages. A second about 6 to 11 cycle PCR used barcoded and J-beta primers. Using its own MiXCR run on the 5' RACE reads, TCRdb lists one record per CDR3 protein. The sample has over 550,000 distinct CDR3 sequences; approximately 30% are singletons. What was sequenced was blood. These receptors were obtained from a woman of 80 years or more in good health.

Remarks on this clonotype: Given a much more abundant clone one base away, this may be a read error. The V and J genes are TRBV11-2 and TRBJ2-1; D remains unclear. The J call is uncertain, as TRBJ2-7 better fits the DNA end. The CDR3 extends over 15 amino acids. Looked up from germline, CDR1 is SGHAT and CDR2 is FQNNGV. CDR3 loop: CASTDVPTGYNEQYF. DNA for the CDR3: TGTGCCAGCACGGACGTGCCAACTGGGTACAATGAGCAGTACTTC.

The chain couples TRBV20-1 to TRBJ2-3, with D maybe TRBD2 (5 bases). V was cut by 6 bases and J by 7 bases, with 17 bases left in between. Germline lookup yields CDR1 DFQATT and CDR2 SNEGSKA (reference sequence). The CDR3 is made up of 13 amino acids. DNA of the CDR3: TGCAGTGCGAACCTAGCAGTCTCCTATACGCAGTATTTT. Translation: CSANLAVSYTQYF.

This clonotype appeared many times. The chain joins TRBV5-1 to TRBJ2-7; D might be TRBD1 (6 bases). V lost 0 bases to trimming and J lost 1 base, with 14 bases between them. CDR3 length: 16 amino acids. Germline V gene sequence: CDR1 SGHRS, CDR2 YFSETQ. In nucleotides, the CDR3 is TGCGCCAGCAGCTTGGAAGCGACAGGCGGATCCTACGAGCAGTACTTC. Amino acid sequence: CASSLEATGGSYEQYF.

This clonotype has a count of ten or more. The chain joins TRBV12-3 or TRBV12-4 to TRBJ1-2, with D unclear. V was trimmed by 6 bases and J by 5 bases, leaving 4 bases between them. This CDR3 has 10 residues. CDR3 in DNA: TGTGCCAGCAGCCAATATGGCTACACCTTC. It yields the protein CASSQYGYTF.

This clonotype was counted only a few times. The chain joins TRBV6-1 to TRBJ1-4; no clear D gene. The V gene's germline CDR1 is MNHNS and CDR2 SASEGT. The CDR3 sequence is 15 residues long. The V and J ends lost 6 bases and 8 bases respectively, with 19 bases between them. The CDR3 DNA reads TGTGCCAGCAGCCCCCCAATTGGGAACGGGGAAAAACTGTTTTTT. Amino acids: CASSPPIGNGEKLFF.

At least ten counts were recorded for this clonotype. The chain uses TRBV5-1 and TRBJ2-7; 9 nucleotides match TRBD1. This CDR3 spans 15 amino acids. The junction had 10 bases not matched to a gene; V was cut back by 6 bases and J by 3 bases. The germline V gene encodes CDR1 SGHRS and CDR2 YFSETQ. CDR3 protein: CASTRLGQGIYEQYF. CDR3 bases: TGCGCCAGCACCCGGCTGGGACAGGGAATCTACGAGCAGTACTTC.

This clonotype was counted many times. V and J are TRBV5-1 and TRBJ2-1; D possibly corresponds to TRBD1 (6 bases). V lost 0 bases to trimming and J lost 0 bases, with 13 bases between them. The CDR3 loop spans 17 amino acids. Germline V gene lookup returns CDR1 SGHRS and CDR2 YFSETQ. CDR3 in amino acids: CASSLGDGTSSYNEQFF. CDR3 nucleotides: TGCGCCAGCAGCTTGGGCGACGGGACAAGCTCCTACAATGAGCAGTTCTTC.

This clonotype has a count of ten or more. One base away lies a much larger clone, so this may be a sequencing read error. The rearrangement joins TRBV9 to TRBJ2-7, with D tentatively TRBD1 or TRBD2 (5 bases each). The CDR3 totals 14 residues. The germline gives CDR1 SGDLS, CDR2 YYNGEE. The V gene lost 3 bases and the J gene lost 7 bases, with 17 bases spanning the gap. For the CDR3, the DNA is TGTGCCAGCAGCGGAGGGACCAATCGCCTGGAGCAGTACTTC. Translated: CASSGGTNRLEQYF.

This clonotype occurred many times. This chain joins TRBV6-6 and TRBJ1-1; 8 nucleotides match TRBD1. The CDR3 length is 15 residues. Germline CDR1 MNHNY, CDR2 SVGAGI (reference sequence). V dropped 0 bases and J dropped 1; count of bases not matched to a gene: 1. CDR3 residues: CASSYSGQGNTEAFF. CDR3 nucleotides: TGTGCCAGCAGTTACTCCGGACAGGGGAACACTGAAGCTTTCTTT.

There are many counts of this clonotype. The chain is built from TRBV9 and TRBJ2-5, with D maybe TRBD2 (5 bases). With 4 bases removed from V and 1 base from J, the gap between germline ends came to 14 bases. The CDR3 covers 15 residues. The germline CDR1 and CDR2 sequences are SGDLS and YYNGEE. The CDR3 bases are TGTGCCAGCAGCTCGCATTCAGGAGGCCAAGAGACCCAGTACTTC. Translation gives CASSSHSGGQETQYF.